Below are 18 T cell receptor beta chains sequenced from a single sample in a study of CD8 T cells in ankylosing spondylitis. Study-level findings and limits: What seemed typical of ankylosing spondylitis blood was a TCR beta motif built from eight highly homologous variants.

These receptors lack a known antigen. TCRdb reprocessed the 5' RACE reads via MiXCR and lists one record per CDR3 protein. The sample holds approximately 520,000 distinct CDR3 sequences; approximately 5% are singletons and the top ten take roughly 3.5%. The specimen was blood, either unsorted or a sorted T cell fraction (not recorded which). The origin of the receptors is a male donor with ankylosing spondylitis.

This clonotype has at least ten counts. The chain couples TRBV4-2 to TRBJ2-3; 10 bases are a match to TRBD2. Germline-derived CDR1 and CDR2 are LGHNA and YNFKEQ. The CDR3 contains 15 residues. V was pared by 4 bases and J by 4 bases, with 5 bases of the junction left unmatched. DNA of the CDR3: TGTGCCAGCAGCCTTACTAGCGGGAACGCAGATACGCAGTATTTT. Residues: CASSLTSGNADTQYF.

This clonotype was observed many times. The chain couples TRBV28 to TRBJ1-2; 8 nucleotides line up with TRBD1. With 5 bases clipped from V and 4 bases from J, the junction kept 9 bases outside the gene matches. CDR1 is MDHEN, CDR2 SYDVKM, per germline. The CDR3 totals 15 residues. The CDR3 is CASSPWDRFIYGYTF. The CDR3 nucleotides read TGTGCCAGCAGTCCCTGGGACAGGTTTATCTATGGCTACACCTTC.

This clonotype occurred many times. The chain combines TRBV10-2 with TRBJ1-4; 7 bases line up with TRBD1. The CDR3 runs to 14 residues. The J segment lost 12 bases and the V segment lost 3 bases, leaving 10 bases of the junction unmatched. Germline V gene lookup returns CDR1 WSHSY and CDR2 SAAADI. The CDR3 DNA reads TGCGCCAGCAGTGACCCGGGACAGAGGATGGAACTGTTTTTT. Amino acids: CASSDPGQRMELFF.

This clonotype was detected many times. The chain uses TRBV7-2 and TRBJ1-5, with 9 bases that match TRBD1. The J segment lost 5 bases and the V segment lost 2 bases, leaving 4 bases of the junction unmatched. CDR1 SGHTA and CDR2 FQGNSA come from the germline V gene. This CDR3 comprises 15 residues. CDR3 sequence reads: CASSLSGTGYQPQHF. The CDR3 DNA reads as TGTGCCAGCAGCTTATCCGGGACAGGGTATCAGCCCCAGCATTTT.

This clonotype was seen at least ten times. V gene TRBV4-3 combines with J gene TRBJ2-6, with a weak D call TRBD2 (7 bases). The germline V gene has CDR1 LGHNA and CDR2 YSLEER. With 2 bases removed from V and 1 base from J, the gap between germline ends came to 21 bases. There are 20 residues in the CDR3. CDR3 sequence (DNA): TGCGCCAGCAGCCAACCTAAGGGGGGGGAAGCCCTTTCTGGGGCCAACGTCCTGACTTTC. Residues: CASSQPKGGEALSGANVLTF.

This clonotype was observed at least ten times. The chain is built from TRBV27 and TRBJ2-3; 7 bases match TRBD1. Trimming at V came to 6 bases and at J to 1 base, leaving 4 bases not matched to a gene. The CDR3 spans 14 residues. Germline-derived CDR1 and CDR2 are MNHEY and SMNVEV (reference sequence). CDR3 DNA sequence: TGTGCCAGCAGCCGGGACAGCCGCACAGATACGCAGTATTTT. As protein: CASSRDSRTDTQYF.

The J gene is TRBJ2-7, the V gene TRBV28; 9 nucleotides match TRBD1. The CDR3 sequence is 15 residues long. With 5 bases clipped from V and 0 bases from J, the junction kept 5 bases outside the gene matches. CDR1 and CDR2 from the germline V gene are MDHEN and SYDVKM. For the CDR3, the DNA is TGTGCCAGCAGTAGGACAGGGGCCAACTCCTACGAGCAGTACTTC. Protein: CASSRTGANSYEQYF.

The sample holds a few counts of this clonotype. CDR3: CAILPAPGIPYNEQFF. The CDR3 DNA sequence: TGTGCCATCCTCCCAGCCCCGGGGATACCCTACAATGAGCAGTTCTTC. J is TRBJ2-1 and V is TRBV12-3 or TRBV12-4; D possibly corresponds to TRBD2 (5 bases). This CDR3 is 16 amino acids long. Trimming removed 10 bases from V and 2 bases from J, with 21 bases in between.

In this sample, this clonotype turned up many times. The chain couples TRBV5-1 to TRBJ1-5; D perhaps matches TRBD1 (5 bases). Trimming pared 2 bases from V and 7 bases from J, leaving 16 bases between. The CDR3 runs to 15 residues. Germline V gene data show CDR1 as SGHRS and CDR2 as YFSETQ. CDR3 nucleotide sequence: TGCGCCAGCAGCTTTACTACAGGAAACGAGCAGCCCCAGCATTTT. Residues: CASSFTTGNEQPQHF.

This clonotype has just a few counts. The chain has TRBV28 and TRBJ2-7, with 7 bases lining up with TRBD1. Per germline, CDR1 MDHEN and CDR2 SYDVKM. J lost 2 bases, V lost 2 bases, and 9 bases had no gene match. The CDR3 is made up of 16 amino acids. Here the CDR3 reads CASSLLGKGAAYEQYF. The CDR3 nucleotides are TGTGCCAGCAGTTTACTAGGGAAGGGGGCTGCCTACGAGCAGTACTTC. Full variable domain (rest looked up from reference TRBV28 and TRBJ2-7): DVKVTQSSRYLVKRTGEKVFLECVQDMDHENMFWYRQDPGLGLRLIYFSYDVKMKEKGDIPEGYSVSREKKERFSLILESASTNQTSMYLCASSLLGKGAAYEQYFGPGTRLTVT.

Ten or more counts support this clonotype. The chain recombines TRBV4-3 with TRBJ2-5, with D possibly called TRBD1 or TRBD2 (6 bases each). The V and J ends lost 4 bases and 4 bases respectively, with 19 bases between them. The CDR3 is 16 amino acids. Germline values: CDR1 LGHNA, CDR2 YSLEER. The CDR3 region is CASSLGGQGPGETQYF. DNA of the CDR3: TGCGCCAGCAGCCTGGGGGGCCAGGGCCCGGGAGAGACCCAGTACTTC.

In this sample, this clonotype turned up a few times. The V gene is TRBV27, the J gene TRBJ2-1; maybe TRBD2 (5 bases). V was clipped by 6 bases and J by 10 bases, with 16 bases between them. CDR3 length equals 13 residues. Per the germline V gene, CDR1 is MNHEY and CDR2 is SMNVEV (reference sequence). The CDR3 DNA is TGTGCCAGCAGCCGCCCACCGGACTCAGAGCAGTTCTTC. Translating it yields CASSRPPDSEQFF.

This clonotype was observed at least ten times. The rearrangement joins TRBV20-1 to TRBJ1-2, with a weak D call TRBD1 (5 bases). The germline V gene has CDR1 DFQATT and CDR2 SNEGSKA (reference sequence). CDR3 length: 12 amino acids. V lost 8 bases, J lost 4 bases, and 14 bases lay in between. The CDR3 DNA is TGCAGTACACAGCGGGACCCCTATGGCTACACCTTC. Its protein product is CSTQRDPYGYTF.

This clonotype occurred a few times. The chain uses TRBV3-1 and TRBJ1-2; D is perhaps TRBD1 (5 bases). Germline loops: CDR1 LGHDT, CDR2 YNNKEL (reference sequence). Trimming shortened V by 6 bases and J by 8 bases, and 19 bases separated the two germline ends. This CDR3 comprises 14 residues. CDR3 loop: CASSQKEAGGGYTF. The CDR3, as DNA: TGTGCCAGCAGTCAAAAGGAAGCGGGGGGAGGCTACACCTTC.

This sequence joins TRBV11-2 and TRBJ2-2, with 8 bases identical to TRBD1. CDR1 and CDR2 from the germline V gene are SGHAT and FQNNGV. Unmatched junction bases numbered 7, after V lost 6 bases and J lost 7 bases. This CDR3 contains 14 residues. CDR3 amino acids: CASRRTGLNGELFF. The DNA of the CDR3 is TGTGCCAGCAGACGGACAGGGTTGAACGGGGAGCTGTTTTTT.

This clonotype has a count of ten or more. The rearrangement uses TRBV20-1 and TRBJ2-1; D is ambiguous. There are 14 residues in the CDR3. The germline gives CDR1 DFQATT, CDR2 SNEGSKA (reference sequence). Trimming removed 3 bases from V and 6 bases from J, with 15 bases in between. The CDR3 nucleotides are TGCAGTGCTAGCGAAGGATCTTGGGTCAATGAGCAGTTCTTC. Encoded protein: CSASEGSWVNEQFF.

This chain uses TRBV6-1 with TRBJ2-1; perhaps TRBD2 as D (5 bases). Per germline, CDR1 MNHNS and CDR2 SASEGT. V gave up 6 bases and J gave up 12 bases, with 24 bases separating them. The CDR3 is made up of 15 amino acids. The CDR3 coding sequence is TGTGCCAGCAGCCCCCTAGCAATGGGTGGAATGGTGCAGTTCTTC. Protein product: CASSPLAMGGMVQFF.

This clonotype showed up many times. V gene TRBV9 combines with J gene TRBJ2-7, with 7 bases identical to TRBD1. CDR3 length: 15 amino acids. J lost 0 bases, V lost 0 bases, and 3 bases had no gene match. Per the germline V gene, CDR1 is SGDLS and CDR2 is YYNGEE. In DNA, the CDR3 is TGTGCCAGCAGCGTAGGACAGGGCGACTCCTACGAGCAGTACTTC. Translation gives CASSVGQGDSYEQYF.